What follows are 20 T cell receptor beta chains derived from one specimen sequenced in a study of blood T cell repertoires in COVID-19. Data came from immunoSEQ multiplex PCR; TCRdb stores just in-frame clones and leaves some out. The repertoire holds about 260,000 clones, with roughly 87% as singletons. Input material: peripheral blood. These receptors all come from a human donor in a cohort sampled during active COVID-19.

The chain is built from TRBV7-2 and TRBJ2-7, with D possibly being TRBD1 (6 bases). The V gene lost 3 bases and the J gene lost 7 bases, with 10 bases spanning the gap. The CDR3 extends over 12 amino acids. Germline CDR1 SGHTA, CDR2 FQGNSA. As DNA, the CDR3 is TGTGCCAGCAGCTTCGCCCAGGGGGAGCAGTACTTC. It translates to CASSFAQGEQYF.

Details on this clone: At one boundary the junction diverges from the germline segment, which might be a read error. This chain uses TRBV23-1 with TRBJ2-7; 9 bases match TRBD1. TRBV23-1 is filed as an ORF, its function uncertain. This CDR3 region has 16 residues. CDR3 residues: CASNQTGTGSLCEQYF. In DNA form, the CDR3 reads TGCGCCAGCAATCAAACCGGGACAGGGAGTTTGTGCGAGCAGTACTTC.

The chain has TRBV18 and TRBJ2-3; 11 bases agree with TRBD2. Germline V gene lookup returns CDR1 KGHSH and CDR2 LQKENI. The J segment lost 1 base and the V segment lost 0 bases, leaving 3 bases of the junction unmatched. The CDR3 consists of 17 residues. DNA for the CDR3: TGTGCCAGCTCACCACCGGGACTAGCGGTCCGCACAGATACGCAGTATTTT. This encodes CASSPPGLAVRTDTQYF.

The chain is built from TRBV6-5 and TRBJ2-1; D is unclear. This CDR3 spans 15 amino acids. CDR1 is MNHEY and CDR2 is SVGAGI in the germline V gene. V lost 7 bases to trimming and J lost 7 bases, with 20 bases between them. The CDR3 protein is CASTRSNSLRNEQFF. The CDR3 coding sequence is TGTGCCAGCACCAGGTCTAACTCCCTCAGGAATGAGCAGTTCTTC.

The chain couples TRBV5-1 to TRBJ1-1; D call uncertain. Germline V CDR1 and CDR2: SGHRS, YFSETQ. There are 14 residues in the CDR3. Trimming stripped 4 bases from V and 0 bases from J, with 10 bases between. In DNA form, the CDR3 reads TGCGCCAGCAGCGGAACAGTTATGAACACTGAAGCTTTCTTT. Translating it yields CASSGTVMNTEAFF.

J is TRBJ2-1 and V is TRBV19, with 7 bases aligning to TRBD2. Trimming removed 5 bases from V and 0 bases from J; junction bases left unmatched: 13. The CDR3 has 18 amino acids. The germline gives CDR1 LNHDA, CDR2 SQIVND (reference sequence). The CDR3, as DNA: TGTGCCAGTAGTCCCCGGGGCGCGGGAGTCCCCTCCTACAATGAGCAGTTCTTC. Amino acids: CASSPRGAGVPSYNEQFF.

The genes are TRBV19 and TRBJ2-1, with TRBD1 matching over 8 bases. Germline CDR1 and CDR2: LNHDA and SQIVND (reference sequence). CDR3 length: 16 amino acids. V lost 3 bases and J lost 4; bases outside the gene matches: 8. The CDR3 nucleotides read TGTGCCAGTAGTATCGGAAGAACAGGGGGATACAATGAGCAGTTCTTC. Encoded protein: CASSIGRTGGYNEQFF. The entire variable domain, with the rest obtained from reference TRBV19 and TRBJ2-1, is as follows: DGGITQSPKYLFRKEGQNVTLSCEQNLNHDAMYWYRQDPGQGLRLIYYSQIVNDFQKGDIAEGYSVSREKKESFPLTVTSAQKNPTAFYLCASSIGRTGGYNEQFFGPGTRLTVL.

Only one count was recorded for this clone. This chain uses TRBV14 with TRBJ2-7; D is ambiguous. Trimming left V 0 bases short and J 1 base short, with 7 bases between. The CDR3 is 14 residues long. Per germline, CDR1 SGHDN and CDR2 FVKESK. CDR3 amino acids: CASSQDLVSYEQYF. The CDR3 region has the DNA TGTGCCAGCAGCCAAGACTTAGTTTCCTACGAGCAGTACTTC.

The V call is TRBV4-1, the J call TRBJ2-3; 7 bases align to TRBD1. Germline V gene data show CDR1 as MGHRA and CDR2 as YSYEKL. This CDR3 contains 16 residues. Germline trimming cut 1 base from V and 2 bases from J; bases unmatched to any gene: 6. CDR3 DNA sequence: TGCGCCAGCAGCCAAGTGGTCGGGACAGTCACAGATACGCAGTATTTT. Translating it yields CASSQVVGTVTDTQYF.

The chain couples TRBV28 to TRBJ2-5; 7 bases fit TRBD2. The CDR3 runs to 19 residues. CDR1 is MDHEN and CDR2 is SYDVKM in the germline V gene. J was trimmed by 4 bases and V by 5 bases; bases with no gene match: 22. CDR3 loop: CASSPPLGAGVGLGETQYF. DNA for the CDR3: TGTGCCAGCAGTCCCCCCCTTGGGGCGGGAGTGGGATTAGGAGAGACCCAGTACTTC.

This chain joins TRBV6-5 and TRBJ1-4; D is unresolved. Trimming cost V 7 bases and J 5 bases, with 11 bases left between them. Germline V gene sequence: CDR1 MNHEY, CDR2 SVGAGI. CDR3 size: 13 residues. The CDR3 nucleotides read TGTGCCAGCACCCGGGGAAGGAATGAAAAACTGTTTTTT. Its translation: CASTRGRNEKLFF.

The chain recombines TRBV6-5 with TRBJ2-1; TRBD2 matches at 9 bases. With 0 bases clipped from V and 10 bases from J, the junction kept 10 bases outside the gene matches. Germline values: CDR1 MNHEY, CDR2 SVGAGI. CDR3 length: 16 residues. CDR3 sequence (DNA): TGTGCCAGCAGTTACTCGGACGCGGGAGGGGGCGGAGAGCAGTTCTTC. Translation: CASSYSDAGGGGEQFF.

The chain employs TRBV29-1 and TRBJ2-5; tentative D call: TRBD2 (6 bases). V gave up 4 bases and J gave up 5 bases, with 11 bases separating them. The CDR3 extends over 12 amino acids. Germline loops: CDR1 SQVTM, CDR2 ANQGSEA. The CDR3 sequence: CSVVTGGETQYF. The CDR3 DNA follows: TGCAGCGTTGTAACTGGGGGGGAGACCCAGTACTTC.

The chain has TRBV6-6 and TRBJ2-2; 7 bases line up with TRBD1. V gave up 7 bases and J gave up 4 bases; unmatched junction bases: 6. This CDR3 has 14 residues. In germline, CDR1 is MNHNY, CDR2 SVGAGI (reference sequence). In nucleotides, the CDR3 is TGTGCCAGCAAAGACAGGGTGGGCACCGGGGAGCTGTTTTTT. Encoded protein: CASKDRVGTGELFF.

This chain joins TRBV5-6 and TRBJ2-1; D may be TRBD2 (5 bases). V was clipped by 4 bases and J by 10 bases, with 9 bases between them. CDR1 and CDR2 from the germline V gene are SGHDT and YYEEEE. There are 11 residues in the CDR3. CDR3 protein: CASSHIAEQFF. The CDR3 DNA reads as TGTGCCAGCAGCCATATAGCGGAGCAGTTCTTC. Full variable domain (remainder filled in from reference TRBV5-6 and TRBJ2-1): DAGVTQSPTHLIKTRGQQVTLRCSPKSGHDTVSWYQQALGQGPQFIFQYYEEEERQRGNFPDRFSGHQFPNYSSELNVNALLLGDSALYLCASSHIAEQFFGPGTRLTVL.

This rearrangement joins TRBV18 to TRBJ1-3; tentatively, D is TRBD1 (5 bases). The CDR3 totals 18 residues. V lost 3 bases to trimming and J lost 0 bases, with 18 bases between them. Germline V CDR1 and CDR2: KGHSH, LQKENI. CDR3: CASSPQGSLRNSGNTIYF. The CDR3 DNA reads as TGTGCCAGCTCACCTCAGGGCAGTCTGAGGAACTCTGGAAACACCATATATTTT.

This clone turned up a few times. The V call is TRBV2, the J call TRBJ2-3, with D perhaps matching TRBD1 (6 bases). The V and J ends lost 8 bases and 6 bases respectively, with 21 bases between them. The CDR3 loop spans 15 amino acids. Looked up from germline, CDR1 is SNHLY and CDR2 is FYNNEI. For the CDR3, the DNA is TGTGCCAGCTTAAAACAGGGCCTCTGGGGCGATACGCAGTATTTT. Encoded protein: CASLKQGLWGDTQYF.

This chain connects TRBV6-6 to TRBJ1-5; TRBD1 aligns across 9 bases. The V gene end was trimmed by 6 bases and the J gene end by 4 bases; junction bases not matched to a gene: 4. Germline V CDR1 and CDR2: MNHNY, SVGAGI (reference sequence). There are 14 residues in the CDR3. The CDR3 DNA follows: TGTGCCAGCAGGATACAGGGGGCTAATCAGCCCCAGCATTTT. It is translated as CASRIQGANQPQHF.

The rearrangement links TRBV19 to TRBJ1-5; 8 bases align to TRBD1. V gave up 8 bases and J gave up 2 bases; unmatched junction bases: 5. CDR1 and CDR2 from the germline V gene are LNHDA and SQIVND (reference sequence). The CDR3 loop spans 14 amino acids. The DNA for the CDR3 is TGTGCCAGTGTTGCGGGACAGGGCAATCAGCCCCAGCATTTT. It codes for CASVAGQGNQPQHF.

The V call is TRBV9, the J call TRBJ1-4, with 8 nucleotides matching TRBD1. The CDR3 is made up of 14 amino acids. The junction had 6 bases not matched to a gene; V was cut back by 3 bases and J by 8 bases. Germline-derived CDR1 and CDR2 are SGDLS and YYNGEE. CDR3 protein: CASSGGTGSEKLFF. Written as DNA, the CDR3 is TGTGCCAGCAGCGGGGGGACAGGTTCCGAAAAACTGTTTTTT.